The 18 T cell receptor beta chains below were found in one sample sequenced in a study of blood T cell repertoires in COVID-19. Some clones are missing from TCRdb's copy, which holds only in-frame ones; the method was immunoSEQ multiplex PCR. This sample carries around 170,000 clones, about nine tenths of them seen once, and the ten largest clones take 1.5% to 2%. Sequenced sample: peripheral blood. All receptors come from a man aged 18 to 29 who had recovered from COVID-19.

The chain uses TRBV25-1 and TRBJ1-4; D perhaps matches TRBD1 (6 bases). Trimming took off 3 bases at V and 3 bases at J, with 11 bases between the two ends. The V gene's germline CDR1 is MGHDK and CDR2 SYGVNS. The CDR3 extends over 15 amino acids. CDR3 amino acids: CASSDTGYPNEKLFF. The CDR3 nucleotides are TGTGCCAGCAGTGATACAGGGTACCCTAATGAAAAACTGTTTTTT.

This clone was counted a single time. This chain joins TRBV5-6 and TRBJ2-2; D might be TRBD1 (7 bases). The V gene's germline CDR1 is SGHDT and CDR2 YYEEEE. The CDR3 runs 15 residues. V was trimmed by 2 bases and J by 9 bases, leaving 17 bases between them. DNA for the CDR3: TGTGCCAGCAGCTTTAGGCCCCAGGGGGGCCGGGAGCTGTTTTTT. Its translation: CASSFRPQGGRELFF.

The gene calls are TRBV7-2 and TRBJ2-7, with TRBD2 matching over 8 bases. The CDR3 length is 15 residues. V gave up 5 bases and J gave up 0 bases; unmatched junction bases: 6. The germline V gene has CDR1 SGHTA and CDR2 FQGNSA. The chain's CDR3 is CASSPTSGTSYEQYF. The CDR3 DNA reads TGTGCCAGCAGCCCCACTAGCGGAACCTCCTACGAGCAGTACTTC.

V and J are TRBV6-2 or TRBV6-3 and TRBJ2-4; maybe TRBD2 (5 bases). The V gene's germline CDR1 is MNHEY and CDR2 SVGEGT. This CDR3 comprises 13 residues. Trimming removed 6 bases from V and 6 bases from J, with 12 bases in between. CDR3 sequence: CASSLGRGNIQYF. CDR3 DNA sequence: TGTGCCAGCAGCTTGGGGAGAGGAAACATTCAGTACTTC.

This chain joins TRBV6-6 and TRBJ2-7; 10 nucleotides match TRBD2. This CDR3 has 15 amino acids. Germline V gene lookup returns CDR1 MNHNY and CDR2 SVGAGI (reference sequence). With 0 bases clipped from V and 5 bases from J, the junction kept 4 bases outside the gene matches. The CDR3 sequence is CASSYSASGGHEQYF. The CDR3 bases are TGTGCCAGCAGTTACTCGGCTAGCGGGGGCCACGAGCAGTACTTC.

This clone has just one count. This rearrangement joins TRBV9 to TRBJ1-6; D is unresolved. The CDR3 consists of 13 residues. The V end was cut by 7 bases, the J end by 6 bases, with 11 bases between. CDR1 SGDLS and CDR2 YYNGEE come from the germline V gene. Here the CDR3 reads CASAGSGNSPLHF. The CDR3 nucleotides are TGTGCCAGCGCGGGTTCTGGTAATTCACCCCTCCACTTT. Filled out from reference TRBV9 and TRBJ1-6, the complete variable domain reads DSGVTQTPKHLITATGQRVTLRCSPRSGDLSVYWYQQSLDQGLQFLIQYYNGEERAKGNILERFSAQQFPDLHSELNLSSLELGDSALYFCASAGSGNSPLHFGNGTRLTVT.

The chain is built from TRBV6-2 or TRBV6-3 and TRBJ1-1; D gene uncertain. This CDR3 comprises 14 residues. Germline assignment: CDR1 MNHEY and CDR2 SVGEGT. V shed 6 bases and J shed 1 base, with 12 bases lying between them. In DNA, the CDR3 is TGTGCCAGCAGCCTCTTCCTGGCGAACACTGAAGCTTTCTTT. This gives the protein CASSLFLANTEAFF.

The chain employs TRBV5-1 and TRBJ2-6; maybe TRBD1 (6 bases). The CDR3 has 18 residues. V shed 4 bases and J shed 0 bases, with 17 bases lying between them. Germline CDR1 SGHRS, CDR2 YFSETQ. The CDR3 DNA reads TGCGCCAGCAGCCTGGAAGGACAGCCTCGCTCTGGGGCCAACGTCCTGACTTTC. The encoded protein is CASSLEGQPRSGANVLTF.

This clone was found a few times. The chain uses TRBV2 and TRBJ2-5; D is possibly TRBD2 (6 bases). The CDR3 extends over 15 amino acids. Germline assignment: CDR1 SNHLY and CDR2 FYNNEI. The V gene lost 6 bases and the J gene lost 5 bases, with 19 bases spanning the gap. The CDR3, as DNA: TGTGCCAGCAGCGGGGGACGGAGGGGCAGGGAGACCCAGTACTTC. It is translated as CASSGGRRGRETQYF.

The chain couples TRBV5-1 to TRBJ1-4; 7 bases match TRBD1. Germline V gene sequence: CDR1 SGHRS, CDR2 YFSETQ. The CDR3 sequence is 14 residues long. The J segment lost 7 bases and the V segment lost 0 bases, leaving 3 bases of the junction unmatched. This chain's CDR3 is CASSLGDSREKLFF. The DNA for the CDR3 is TGCGCCAGCAGCTTGGGGGACAGCCGTGAAAAACTGTTTTTT.

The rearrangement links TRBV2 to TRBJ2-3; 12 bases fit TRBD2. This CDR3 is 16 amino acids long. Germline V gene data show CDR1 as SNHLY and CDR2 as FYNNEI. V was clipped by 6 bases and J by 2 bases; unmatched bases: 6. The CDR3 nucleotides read TGTGCCAGCAGGGCAGGACTAGCGGGGAACACAGATACGCAGTATTTT. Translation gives CASRAGLAGNTDTQYF.

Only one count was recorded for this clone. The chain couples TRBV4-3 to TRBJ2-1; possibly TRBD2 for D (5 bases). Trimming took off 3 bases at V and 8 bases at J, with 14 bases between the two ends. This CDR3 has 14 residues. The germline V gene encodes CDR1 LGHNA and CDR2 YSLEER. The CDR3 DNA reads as TGCGCCAGCAGCCAGGACTCTCGCGGGTATGAGCAGTTCTTC. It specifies CASSQDSRGYEQFF.

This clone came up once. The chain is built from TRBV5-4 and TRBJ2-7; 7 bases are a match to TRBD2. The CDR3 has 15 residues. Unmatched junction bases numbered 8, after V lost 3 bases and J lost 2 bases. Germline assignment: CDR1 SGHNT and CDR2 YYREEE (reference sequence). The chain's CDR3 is CASSSEDGGAYEQYF. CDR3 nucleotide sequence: TGTGCCAGCAGCTCCGAAGATGGGGGGGCCTACGAGCAGTACTTC. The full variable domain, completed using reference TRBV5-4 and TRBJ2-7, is ETGVTQSPTHLIKTRGQQVTLRCSSQSGHNTVSWYQQALGQGPQFIFQYYREEENGRGNFPPRFSGLQFPNYSSELNVNALELDDSALYLCASSSEDGGAYEQYFGPGTRLTVT.

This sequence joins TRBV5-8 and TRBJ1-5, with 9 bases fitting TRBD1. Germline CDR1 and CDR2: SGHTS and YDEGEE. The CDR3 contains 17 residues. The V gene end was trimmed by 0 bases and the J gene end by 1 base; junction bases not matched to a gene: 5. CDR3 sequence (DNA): TGTGCCAGCAGCTTGGTGCGGACAGGGGTAAGCAATCAGCCCCAGCATTTT. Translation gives CASSLVRTGVSNQPQHF.

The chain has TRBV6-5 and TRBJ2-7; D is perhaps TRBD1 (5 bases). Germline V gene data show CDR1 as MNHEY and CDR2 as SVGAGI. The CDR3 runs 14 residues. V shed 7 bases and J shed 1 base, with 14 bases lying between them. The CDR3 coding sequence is TGTGCCAGCAACCCGAGACAGAATTCCTACGAGCAGTACTTC. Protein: CASNPRQNSYEQYF.

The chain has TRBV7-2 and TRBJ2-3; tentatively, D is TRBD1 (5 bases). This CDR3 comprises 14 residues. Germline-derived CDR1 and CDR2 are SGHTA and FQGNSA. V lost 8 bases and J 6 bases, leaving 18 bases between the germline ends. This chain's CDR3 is CASRARVHLDTQYF. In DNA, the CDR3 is TGTGCCAGCCGGGCCAGGGTTCATCTTGATACGCAGTATTTT.

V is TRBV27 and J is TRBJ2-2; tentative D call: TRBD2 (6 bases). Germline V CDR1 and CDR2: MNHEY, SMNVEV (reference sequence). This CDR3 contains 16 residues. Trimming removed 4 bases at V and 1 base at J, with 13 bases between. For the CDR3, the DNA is TGTGCCAGCAGTTGGTACCTCGGGGGGAACACCGGGGAGCTGTTTTTT. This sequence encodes CASSWYLGGNTGELFF.

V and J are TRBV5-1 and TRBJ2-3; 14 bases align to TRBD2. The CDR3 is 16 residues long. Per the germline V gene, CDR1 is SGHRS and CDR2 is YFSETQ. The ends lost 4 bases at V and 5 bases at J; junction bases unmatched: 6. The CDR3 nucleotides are TGCGCCAGCAGCAGTGGACTAGCGGGAGGAAGAGATACGCAGTATTTT. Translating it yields CASSSGLAGGRDTQYF.